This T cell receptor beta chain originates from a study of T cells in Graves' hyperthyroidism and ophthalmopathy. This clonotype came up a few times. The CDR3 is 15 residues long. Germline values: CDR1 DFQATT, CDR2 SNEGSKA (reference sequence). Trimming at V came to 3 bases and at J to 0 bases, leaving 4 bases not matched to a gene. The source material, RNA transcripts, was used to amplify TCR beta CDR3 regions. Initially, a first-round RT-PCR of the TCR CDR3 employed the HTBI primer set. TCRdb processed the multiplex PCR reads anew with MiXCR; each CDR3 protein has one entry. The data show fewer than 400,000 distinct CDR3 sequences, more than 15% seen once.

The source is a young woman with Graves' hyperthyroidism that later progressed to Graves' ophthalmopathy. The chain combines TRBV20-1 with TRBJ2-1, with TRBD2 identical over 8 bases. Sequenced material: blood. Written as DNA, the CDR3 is TGCAGTGCTAGCCGCGGGAGGCACTCCTACAATGAGCAGTTCTTC. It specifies CSASRGRHSYNEQFF.